This entry concerns a single T cell receptor (beta chain). The source of the sample is a study of OX40 agonist ivuxolimab in advanced cancers. About the research overall: Patients were given ivuxolimab, an antibody that agonizes OX40 (CD134).

CDR1 and CDR2 (germline): LNHDA, SQIVND (reference sequence). CDR3 length: 14 amino acids. The ends lost 5 bases at V and 5 bases at J; junction bases unmatched: 5. Libraries were prepared by immunoSEQ multiplex PCR; TCRdb keeps only in-frame clonotypes and omits some of them. The data show about 74,000 clones, 80% to 85% seen once. This receptor was identified in an adult with an advanced solid tumor such as melanoma, head and neck, liver or kidney cancer. The sample was CD4+ or CD8+ T cells sorted from blood, taken in a trial of the OX40 agonist ivuxolimab. The rearrangement links TRBV19 to TRBJ1-2, with 10 nucleotides matching TRBD1. CDR3 protein: CASSRDRGKYGYTF. The CDR3 DNA reads TGTGCCAGTAGTCGGGACAGGGGAAAATATGGCTACACCTTC.